A single sample gave rise to the 25 T cell receptor beta chains below, sequenced in a study of shared clonotypes between healthy human individuals. Naive CD8 populations comprised CD45RO-negative cells positively selected for CCR7, excluding terminally differentiated effector memory CD45RA+ cells. Libraries were prepared by immunoSEQ multiplex PCR; TCRdb keeps only in-frame clonotypes and omits some of them. This sample has roughly 2.1 million clones, with about 93% found just once. Sample: naive CD8+ T cells from PBMCs. The receptors come from a man younger than 30 in good health. Some clones in this sample may be carry-over from other donors' samples.

The CDR3 DNA sequence: TGCGCCAGCAGCCACGGGAGGTTGAGCACAGATACGCAGTATTTT. It encodes CASSHGRLSTDTQYF. The chain employs TRBV5-1 and TRBJ2-3; 7 bases fit TRBD2. J gave up 0 bases and V 4 bases, and 5 bases lay outside the gene matches. Germline CDR1 and CDR2: SGHRS and YFSETQ. The CDR3 consists of 15 residues.

A word on this clone: In the same sample, other DNA sequences code for this CDR3. This chain uses TRBV9 with TRBJ2-5; unclear D gene. Between the trimmed V and J ends, which lost 0 bases and 4 bases, there was a span of 7 bases. Per the germline V gene, CDR1 is SGDLS and CDR2 is YYNGEE. The CDR3 is made up of 13 amino acids. In nucleotides, the CDR3 is TGTGCCAGCAGCGTAGGAGGCAGAGAGACCCAGTACTTC. Amino acids: CASSVGGRETQYF.

A remark on this clone: Other nucleotide sequences from this sample produce the same CDR3. The genes are TRBV29-1 and TRBJ2-7; 7 bases fit TRBD2. V dropped 6 bases and J dropped 4; count of bases not matched to a gene: 3. Per the germline V gene, CDR1 is SQVTM and CDR2 is ANQGSEA. CDR3 size: 11 residues. CDR3 sequence: CSVGGSYEQYF. CDR3 coding DNA: TGCAGCGTGGGAGGGTCGTACGAGCAGTACTTC.

This chain links TRBV28 with TRBJ2-1; 9 nucleotides align to TRBD1. CDR3 length: 12 amino acids. Trimming cost V 3 bases and J 15 bases; bases outside gene matches: 6. From germline, CDR1 is MDHEN and CDR2 SYDVKM. In DNA, the CDR3 is TGTGCCAGCAGTTTGGGGACAGGGAGGAGGTTCTTC. Encoded protein: CASSLGTGRRFF. Variable domain in full (rest from reference TRBV28 and TRBJ2-1): DVKVTQSSRYLVKRTGEKVFLECVQDMDHENMFWYRQDPGLGLRLIYFSYDVKMKEKGDIPEGYSVSREKKERFSLILESASTNQTSMYLCASSLGTGRRFFGPGTRLTVL.

This clone occurred once. The chain employs TRBV4-3 and TRBJ2-7; 8 bases align to TRBD2. Germline trimming cut 1 base from V and 4 bases from J; bases unmatched to any gene: 6. The CDR3 is made up of 15 amino acids. CDR1 is LGHNA, CDR2 YSLEER, per germline. The CDR3, as DNA: TGCGCCAGCAGCCAAGTACTAGCGGCAAAATACGAGCAGTACTTC. Its protein is CASSQVLAAKYEQYF.

J is TRBJ1-2 and V is TRBV15; D not certain. This CDR3 contains 13 residues. Germline CDR1 is LNHNV and CDR2 is YYDKDF (reference sequence). The V gene lost 5 bases and the J gene lost 6 bases, with 13 bases spanning the gap. The CDR3 spells CATSGGRLDGYTF. The DNA of the CDR3 is TGTGCCACCAGCGGAGGACGGTTGGATGGCTACACCTTC.

The genes are TRBV4-2 and TRBJ2-6, with 10 bases that match TRBD1. After removal of 3 bases from V and 3 bases from J, the junction contained 8 bases not matched to a gene. The CDR3 length is 18 residues. CDR1 LGHNA and CDR2 YNFKEQ come from the germline V gene. CDR3 DNA: TGTGCCAGCAGCCAGAGGACAGGGGGATCTTTTGGGGCCAACGTCCTGACTTTC. Amino acid sequence: CASSQRTGGSFGANVLTF.

The chain links TRBV7-9 to TRBJ2-3; 8 bases map to TRBD2. The CDR3 contains 19 residues. CDR1 SEHNR and CDR2 FQNEAQ come from the germline V gene (reference sequence). Trimming removed 0 bases from V and 2 bases from J; junction bases left unmatched: 13. The CDR3: CASSLAQWLAGSYTDTQYF. The CDR3 DNA follows: TGTGCCAGCAGCTTAGCCCAGTGGCTAGCGGGCTCCTACACAGATACGCAGTATTTT. The whole variable domain, remainder taken from reference TRBV7-9 and TRBJ2-3, is DTGVSQNPRHKITKRGQNVTFRCDPISEHNRLYWYRQTLGQGPEFLTYFQNEAQLEKSRLLSDRFSAERPKGSFSTLEIQRTEQGDSAMYLCASSLAQWLAGSYTDTQYFGPGTRLTVL.

With respect to this clone: This same CDR3 is encoded by further DNA sequences in the sample. V is TRBV27 and J is TRBJ2-7; 13 bases map to TRBD2. The CDR3 has 15 amino acids. V lost 5 bases to trimming and J lost 5 bases; unmatched junction nucleotides: 6. The germline V gene encodes CDR1 MNHEY and CDR2 SMNVEV (reference sequence). The CDR3 DNA reads TGTGCCAGCAGTCCGGGGACTAGCGGGACCAACGAGCAGTACTTC. It is translated as CASSPGTSGTNEQYF.

The chain recombines TRBV27 with TRBJ2-1; 7 nucleotides agree with TRBD2. Germline CDR1 and CDR2: MNHEY and SMNVEV (reference sequence). Germline trimming cut 5 bases from V and 9 bases from J; bases unmatched to any gene: 10. The CDR3 runs 14 residues. This CDR3 is CASSPPSSGGEQFF. CDR3 sequence (DNA): TGTGCCAGCAGTCCGCCTTCTAGCGGAGGTGAGCAGTTCTTC.

This rearrangement joins TRBV19 to TRBJ1-4; a weak D match, TRBD1 (6 bases). The CDR3 spans 16 residues. V was shortened by 5 bases and J by 0 bases, with 13 bases between the two germline ends. Germline V gene lookup returns CDR1 LNHDA and CDR2 SQIVND (reference sequence). Written as DNA, the CDR3 is TGTGCCAGTAGTCGAGGACAGTCCCCAACTAATGAAAAACTGTTTTTT. This gives the protein CASSRGQSPTNEKLFF.

As for this clone: The same CDR3 also results from other DNA sequences found in this sample. The chain links TRBV7-3 to TRBJ2-1, with TRBD2 as a possible D gene (5 bases). The V end lost 1 base, the J end lost 8 bases, and 9 bases lay between the germline ends. This CDR3 contains 13 residues. CDR1 and CDR2 (germline): SGHTA, FQGTGA. CDR3 region: CASSLKSGDEQFF. DNA of the CDR3: TGTGCCAGCAGCTTAAAGTCCGGGGATGAGCAGTTCTTC.

In its sample, this clone was seen once. The chain's CDR3 is CASSSNRGGNYGYTF. In DNA, the CDR3 is TGTGCCAGCAGCAGTAATAGGGGGGGGAACTATGGCTACACCTTC. The gene calls are TRBV28 and TRBJ1-2, with TRBD1 as a possible D gene (6 bases). Germline V lookup: CDR1 MDHEN, CDR2 SYDVKM. This CDR3 is built from 15 residues. The V end was cut by 6 bases, the J end by 2 bases, with 16 bases between.

V and J are TRBV28 and TRBJ1-1; D unresolved. The germline gives CDR1 MDHEN, CDR2 SYDVKM. The ends were cut back, 2 bases at V and 5 bases at J, with 12 bases in the middle. The CDR3 has 14 amino acids. CDR3 DNA: TGTGCCAGCAGTTTAACCGGGAGCGGAACTGAAGCTTTCTTT. Its protein product is CASSLTGSGTEAFF.

This clone was seen a single time. Within the sample, other DNA sequences also encode this same CDR3. This chain joins TRBV11-2 and TRBJ1-1; tentative D call: TRBD1 (5 bases). CDR1 is SGHAT and CDR2 is FQNNGV in the germline V gene. This CDR3 is built from 15 residues. V was clipped by 1 base and J by 0 bases, with 9 bases between them. The CDR3 DNA reads TGTGCCAGCAGCTTAGTGGGGGGGATGAACACTGAAGCTTTCTTT. Its protein product is CASSLVGGMNTEAFF.

The chain employs TRBV27 and TRBJ2-2, with 7 bases matching TRBD2. Germline V CDR1 and CDR2: MNHEY, SMNVEV (reference sequence). Trimming cost V 5 bases and J 7 bases; bases outside gene matches: 4. The CDR3 extends over 13 amino acids. As DNA, the CDR3 is TGTGCCAGCAGTACACTAGCGTTCGGGGAGCTGTTTTTT. Protein sequence: CASSTLAFGELFF.

This clone showed up just once. The V and J genes are TRBV5-1 and TRBJ2-7; no clear D gene. Germline V gene data show CDR1 as SGHRS and CDR2 as YFSETQ. Trimming took 0 bases from V and 0 from J, leaving 19 bases between them. The CDR3 loop spans 18 amino acids. The CDR3 is CASSLGQVTQFLSYEQYF. Here the CDR3 DNA reads TGCGCCAGCAGCTTGGGTCAGGTGACCCAGTTTCTCTCCTACGAGCAGTACTTC.

This clone was detected once. This chain connects TRBV5-4 to TRBJ1-1; tentatively, D is TRBD1 (5 bases). The CDR3 totals 15 residues. Looked up from germline, CDR1 is SGHNT and CDR2 is YYREEE (reference sequence). Trimming shortened V by 1 base and J by 5 bases, and 15 bases separated the two germline ends. The CDR3 region is CASSLRTNYLTEAFF. The CDR3 region has the DNA TGTGCCAGCAGCTTGCGGACAAATTATTTGACTGAAGCTTTCTTT.

This rearrangement joins TRBV5-4 to TRBJ2-7, with 10 bases that match TRBD2. The CDR3 has 14 amino acids. Germline loops: CDR1 SGHNT, CDR2 YYREEE (reference sequence). The J segment lost 3 bases and the V segment lost 9 bases, leaving 9 bases of the junction unmatched. The CDR3 nucleotides are TGTGCCACCCACCGGACTAGCGGCTTCTACGAGCAGTACTTC. Residues: CATHRTSGFYEQYF.

The rearrangement uses TRBV5-6 and TRBJ2-5; no definite D call. Germline-derived CDR1 and CDR2 are SGHDT and YYEEEE. The V gene lost 1 base and the J gene lost 7 bases, with 8 bases spanning the gap. The CDR3 consists of 12 residues. CDR3 bases: TGTGCCAGCAGCTTGATTTCAGGGACCCAGTACTTC. Translated, it gives CASSLISGTQYF.

This chain uses TRBV7-7 with TRBJ2-2, with 10 bases lining up with TRBD2. Losses at the gene ends were 5 bases for V and 6 bases for J; bases not matched to a gene: 6. The germline CDR1 and CDR2 sequences are SSHAT and FNYEAQ (reference sequence). CDR3 size: 15 residues. The CDR3 DNA reads as TGTGCCAGCAGCCCTAGCGGGAGTAAACCCGGGGAGCTGTTTTTT. Protein product: CASSPSGSKPGELFF.

This clone turned up a few times. A read error may explain this, as a much larger clone is one base away. The same CDR3 is also encoded by other DNA sequences in this sample. V is TRBV11-2 and J is TRBJ2-7; D may be TRBD1 or TRBD2 (5 bases each). Trimming took off 3 bases at V and 2 bases at J, with 5 bases between the two ends. The CDR3 spans 12 residues. Germline CDR1 SGHAT, CDR2 FQNNGV. The DNA for the CDR3 is TGTGCCAGCAGCTTGGGGGCCTACGAGCAGTACTTC. Its translation is CASSLGAYEQYF.

For this clone: Other DNA variants within this sample encode the same CDR3. V is TRBV27 and J is TRBJ2-7; no definite D call. Deletions cut 3 bases from V and 1 base from J, with 7 bases between. Germline CDR1 and CDR2: MNHEY and SMNVEV (reference sequence). The CDR3 has 13 amino acids. The CDR3 region is CASSLGPSYEQYF. The CDR3 DNA is TGTGCCAGCAGTTTGGGCCCTTCCTACGAGCAGTACTTC.

This clone was seen only once. The rearrangement links TRBV4-1 to TRBJ1-2, with D possibly being TRBD1 (5 bases). V was pared by 4 bases and J by 8 bases, with 20 bases between. CDR1 and CDR2 (germline): MGHRA, YSYEKL. The CDR3 extends over 15 amino acids. As DNA, the CDR3 is TGCGCCAGCAGCCTCGCGGGGCCTCGGAGTATGGGCTACACCTTC. It specifies CASSLAGPRSMGYTF.

The chain has TRBV12-5 and TRBJ2-2; 10 positions agree with TRBD2. Trimming cost V 2 bases and J 7 bases; bases outside gene matches: 7. This CDR3 comprises 16 residues. Germline V gene sequence: CDR1 LGHNT, CDR2 FRNRAP. The CDR3 is CASGLWLAGVGGELFF. The CDR3 DNA sequence: TGTGCTAGTGGTTTGTGGCTAGCGGGAGTTGGCGGGGAGCTGTTTTTT.